This T cell receptor beta chain was observed in a study of CD8+CD57+ T cells in acquired aplastic anemia. Study information: Each DNA sample taken from sorted CD4+ and CD8+ cells came to about 3 ug on average.

The study's findings and limits: Patients and controls were not found to differ significantly in CD8+ Simpson's diversity. Patients and controls had in common 25 to 30 CD8+ CDR3 sequences.

Profiles of TCR beta VDJ and CDR3 were generated from a genomic DNA template. TCRdb reprocessed the reads via MiXCR and lists one record per CDR3 protein. Of approximately 180,000 distinct CDR3 sequences listed, 48% are singletons. Worth noting for this clonotype: Its specificity is not known.

Flow cytometry had shown expanded CD8+CD57+ cells in the patients chosen for sequencing. The blood sampling took place in patients who had so far received no therapy. V was shortened by 3 bases and J by 6 bases, with 5 bases between the two germline ends. CDR1 and CDR2 (germline): SNHLY, FYNNEI. The CDR3 spans 11 residues. Sequencing used sorted CD4+, CD8+, or CD8+CD57+ T cells (not recorded which) from PBMCs. This sequence was found in a human donor with aplastic anemia. This chain joins TRBV2 and TRBJ1-1; D uncertain. Here the CDR3 DNA reads TGTGCCAGCAGTGAGGCAGCTGAAGCTTTCTTT. Encoded protein: CASSEAAEAFF.